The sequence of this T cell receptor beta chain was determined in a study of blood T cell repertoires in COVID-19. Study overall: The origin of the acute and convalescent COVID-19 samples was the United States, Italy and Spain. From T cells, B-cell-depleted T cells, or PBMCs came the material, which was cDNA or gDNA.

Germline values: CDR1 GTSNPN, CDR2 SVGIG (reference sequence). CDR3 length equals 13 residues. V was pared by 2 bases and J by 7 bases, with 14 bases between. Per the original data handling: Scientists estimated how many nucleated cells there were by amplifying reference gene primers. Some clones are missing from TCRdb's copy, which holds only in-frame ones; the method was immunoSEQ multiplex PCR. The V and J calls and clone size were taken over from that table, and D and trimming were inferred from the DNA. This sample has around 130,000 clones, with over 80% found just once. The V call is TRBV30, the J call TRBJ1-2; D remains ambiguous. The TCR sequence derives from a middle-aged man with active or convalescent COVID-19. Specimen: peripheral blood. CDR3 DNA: TGTGCCTGGAGTCCCCTGCTAGTTCTTGGCTACACCTTC. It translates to CAWSPLLVLGYTF.